This T cell receptor (beta chain) appears in the sequencing data of a study of blood T cell repertoires in COVID-19. Study-wide context: Samples taken during acute and convalescent COVID-19 were collected in the United States, Italy and Spain. PBMCs, B-cell-depleted T cells, or T cells were the source of the cDNA or gDNA that made up the material.

Germline-derived CDR1 and CDR2 are MDHEN and SYDVKM. Trimming at V came to 3 bases and at J to 0 bases, leaving 1 base not matched to a gene. The CDR3 is 14 amino acids. Per the original methods: From reference gene primer amplification, estimates of nucleated cell counts were derived. Libraries were prepared by immunoSEQ multiplex PCR; TCRdb keeps only in-frame clonotypes and omits some of them. V and J calls plus clone size are reproduced from that table; the DNA served to infer D and trimming. This table has about 13,000 clones, roughly 91% appearing once. The specimen was peripheral blood. The clonotype comes from a human donor in a cohort sampled during active COVID-19. The V gene is TRBV28, the J gene TRBJ2-5; 7 bases are shared with TRBD2. The CDR3 sequence is CASSLGGDQETQYF. CDR3 DNA sequence: TGTGCCAGCAGTTTGGGGGGGGACCAAGAGACCCAGTACTTC.